This T cell receptor (beta chain) is from a study of cytomegalovirus exposure and HLA in healthy donors. As concerns this clone: The antigen remains unidentified.

Study results and limitations: Investigators reported 150 to 200 TCR beta chains as tied to cytomegalovirus. With high specificity and sensitivity, the classifier reportedly diagnosed cytomegalovirus status. The dataset shows that most TCR sequences were rare, while some public TCRs occurred in many donors. TCR beta sequences reportedly predicted most subjects' HLA-A and HLA-B alleles accurately.

60 Vbeta and 13 Jbeta primers were used in PCR. Here immunoSEQ multiplex PCR was the method, and the copy in TCRdb shows in-frame clones only, minus some. This repertoire shows some 130,000 clones, roughly three quarters found once; its top ten account for approximately 1.7%. The sample was PBMCs. The receptor's source is a woman aged 40 to 50 in good health and CMV-seronegative.

The CDR3 nucleotides read TGTGCCAGCGGGCTGGCAGGCTACAATCAGCCCCAGCATTTT. This encodes CASGLAGYNQPQHF. The chain uses TRBV5-4 and TRBJ1-5; D not certain. Germline V gene sequence: CDR1 SGHNT, CDR2 YYREEE (reference sequence). Trimming removed 7 bases from V and 3 bases from J, with 14 bases in between. This CDR3 comprises 14 residues.